This TCR beta chain is from a study of CD8 T cells in Susac syndrome. Broader study findings: As acknowledged by the study, its TCR sequencing and HLA analysis included a relatively small number of individuals.

For this clonotype: The target antigen is unknown.

The TEMRA cells underwent FACS enrichment, while the CD8+ and CD4+ T cells underwent negative isolation. RNA, at about 0.45 to 1 ug, was reverse transcribed with random hexamers. Multiplex immunoSEQ PCR targeted 54 Vbeta and 13 Jbeta TCR beta segments. TCRdb passed the immunoSEQ multiplex PCR reads through MiXCR, listing each CDR3 protein once. The sample lists about 150,000 distinct CDR3 sequences; approximately 93% were seen once. Germline V lookup: CDR1 LNHDA, CDR2 SQIVND (reference sequence). The CDR3 extends over 13 amino acids. The V and J ends lost 8 bases and 2 bases, in that order; junction bases with no gene match: 3.

The J gene is TRBJ1-1, the V gene TRBV19, with 9 bases aligning to TRBD1. The TCR sequence derives from a human donor with multiple sclerosis. The specimen was CD8+ T cells from PBMCs. The CDR3 loop is CASHTGGNTEAFF. The CDR3 DNA is TGTGCCAGTCATACAGGGGGCAACACTGAAGCTTTCTTT.